This entry features one T cell receptor (beta chain) sequence. Its antigen is still unknown. The data derive from a study of cytomegalovirus exposure and HLA in healthy donors (dated by TCRdb to 2016 to 2017). Broadly, across the study: An earlier analysis of 587 of the donors reported under 300 Gb of sequence data and 95 million to 130 million unique TCR beta sequences obtained from roughly 180 million T cells. Every discovery cohort repertoire had been produced on one sequencing platform. The study used immunosequencing to profile the T cell repertoires of some 600 subjects and linked those repertoires to cytomegalovirus serostatus. Class I and class II HLA loci were covered by the typing at four-digit resolution. The genetic ancestry cluster associated with self-reported Caucasian donors included about four fifths of the 300 to 400 genotyped donors. The number of typed donors differed by locus: about 629-630 for A, B, C, DRB1 and DQB1; roughly 510 for DQA1; approximately 600 for DPA1; and some 450 for DPB1. Across around 400 genotyped donors of the cohort, an average of roughly 200,000 unique TCR beta nucleotide sequences per donor were sequenced, and around 20% of those sequences were non-productive. To predict cytomegalovirus infection status, the study brought together high-throughput TCR immunosequencing, statistical association of individual TCRs with disease status, and machine learning. Genome-wide SNP genotypes for about 65% of the 666 donors were used in a later genetic analysis, which treated that subset as a discovery cohort. Roughly 300 gigabases of sequencing data and around 80 million unique TCR sequences made up an early release that covered under 750 HLA-typed donors. To study patterns of TCR occurrence, a later analysis re-analyzed previously published TCR beta repertoires from more than 550 donors and added high-resolution HLA genotyping. Donor age, sex, ethnicity and CMV serostatus were compiled together with the repertoire data. An earlier analysis of 587 of the donors used high-throughput TCR beta sequencing to judge whether each TCR beta V gene segment behaved as functional or pseudogenic. The later analysis used no new phenotypic data to find candidate immune exposures, relying instead on TCR beta sequences and their occurrence across donors. The study aimed to test whether signatures of past pathogen exposure could be identified by cataloging public T cell receptors. Roughly 5 DR-DQ haplotypes were treated as single units for association and clustering because of strong linkage in the cohort. Along with the approximately 650-subject first cohort, a separate validation cohort of 120 different subjects was used.

General conclusions and limits of the study: Correlated functional status among segregating V segments might reflect linkage disequilibrium, but an unknown experimental factor could not be ruled out. According to the authors, the approach could potentially be generalized to other disease states and immunological phenotypes. Fewer than 20 rarely observed V segments, including chromosome 9 orphons, were excluded from the earlier analysis of 550 to 700 of the donors because counts were too low. Some IMGT-functional V segments, including TRBV6-2 and TRBV6-3, could not be told apart with the 87-base-pair reads, so those segments were excluded. In a later analysis, most CMV-associated TCR beta chains were found to appear HLA-restricted, with HLA associations seemingly driven largely by CMV exposure. In vitro tests confirmed that three of the cytomegalovirus-associated TCR beta chains recognize cytomegalovirus antigens. Cytomegalovirus status was reported to be diagnosed by the classifier with high specificity and sensitivity in both the original and validation cohorts. Roughly uniform sequencing depth across donors was assumed in presence/absence analyses, although this assumption may not hold. The study gave a list of roughly 150 TCR beta chains associated with cytomegalovirus. This cohort had only TCR beta chains sequenced, and the lack of alpha or paired-chain data limited which features could be detected. A later analysis found that TCR association rates varied across HLA loci, with DRB1 alleles showing the most associated TCRs and HLA-C alleles the fewest. A further reported finding was that TCR beta sequences accurately predicted the HLA-A and HLA-B alleles for most subjects in the first cohort. When HLA alleles, especially DR and DQ, strongly co-occurred, TCR associations were difficult to assign to individual alleles. In a later analysis, HLA-associated TCR beta chains showed more clonal expansion and lower generation probabilities than non-associated chains that were equally common. The only immune exposure information available for the cohort was CMV serostatus. Most TCR sequences were seen in very few donors, while some public TCRs were found in many individuals. According to a later genetic analysis, donors in an Asian-associated ancestry cluster had fewer N-insertions in productive TCRs than the approximately 650-donor mean. An earlier analysis of some 590 of the donors showed that most TCR beta V segments appeared in productive rearrangements either about 87% or about 30% of the time, which broadly matched IMGT annotations. Because some donors lacked HLA typing at each locus, the association tests relied only on the typed subset. According to a later analysis, parvovirus B19, influenza, CMV and Epstein-Barr virus appeared linked to several top co-occurrence clusters. The sequencing pipeline was judged likely to have produced a cluster of highly shared sequence variants as a technical artifact. A later analysis associated about 17,000 TCR beta sequences with specific HLA alleles at a false discovery rate of 0.05. V-gene and J-gene trimming of TCR beta chains was associated with a missense DCLRE1C variant in a later genetic analysis, and the association was replicated in an independent cohort.

Library preparation was by the immunoSEQ multiplex PCR assay. For the multiplex PCR, a mixture combining 60 forward primers for TCR Vbeta segments and 13 reverse primers for TCR Jbeta segments was used. Amplification of the CDR3 region of rearranged TCR beta genes was performed with a multiplex PCR assay on genomic DNA. The Illumina HiSeq System was used to sequence the amplified TCR beta libraries as 87-base-pair reads. In the source study's methods: A later analysis tallied around 82 million unique TCR beta chains across the approximately 670 repertoires, and approximately 9.9 million of those chains were shared by two or more donors. A nearest-neighbor algorithm error-corrected the raw reads and collapsed the reads into unique sequences, merging closely related sequences to remove PCR and sequencing errors. To assign V, D and J gene segments, CDR3 sequences were aligned to IMGT reference sequences. Each retained sequence needed at least a six-nucleotide match to both a V gene segment and a J gene segment. A rearrangement was called productive if the CDR3 had no stop codons and remained in frame with V and J, and every other rearrangement was called non-productive. CDR3 was defined according to IMGT convention as the region running from the second conserved V-encoded cysteine to the conserved J-encoded phenylalanine. The earlier analysis of fewer than 700 of the donors excluded sequences that lacked an unambiguous match to a single V gene segment. In an earlier analysis of almost 600 of the donors, a V segment was called functional when productive rearrangements were above 56.7%, and segregating when the standard deviation between donors exceeded 5%. A statistical classification framework was built to diagnose cytomegalovirus status from the catalog of TCR beta chain sequences. In a later analysis, V and J genes were assigned by comparing TCR nucleotide sequences against IMGT/GENE-DB human TR gene sequences. A later analysis assigned CDR3 sequences and most-parsimonious VDJ recombination scenarios with the TCRdist pipeline. A later analysis defined each TCR beta chain by its CDR3 amino acid sequence plus V-gene family, and excluded reads lacking a unique V-gene family. A later analysis removed 450 to 600 highly shared, low-generation-probability nucleotide sequences to deal with suspected cross-contamination and a sequencing artifact. In a later analysis, a clonal expansion index was calculated for each public chain from normalized within-repertoire ranks of inferred template counts. A later analysis computed generation probabilities with a VDJ recombination model fitted to out-of-frame rearrangements, and checked the results against IGoR. Hypergeometric tests were used in a later analysis to score TCR-TCR, TCR-HLA and TCR-CMV co-occurrence, with a repertoire-size bias correction applied to the TCR pairs. A later analysis estimated false discovery rates by permuting HLA or CMV assignments 20 times. In a later analysis, co-occurring TCRs were grouped using DBSCAN, and TCRdist sequence similarity was added for clustering within HLA-allele-positive subsets. Co-occurrence clustering excluded repertoires with fewer than 30,000 or more than 120,000 public chains, plus five with anomalous nucleotide sharing. The immuneACCESS repertoire file appears here via TCRdb, limited to in-frame rearrangements. These files lack a portion of the clones; in checked studies, under half of the deficit traces to unresolved V genes, and the cause of the others is not known. V, J and clone size derive from that table, while D and trimming were established from the DNA sequence. Per the sample table, the count is approximately 120,000 clones. The ten largest clones take up around 2.4% of the sample.

From V the trimming removes 2 bases and from J it removes 1 base, while the gene matches leave 8 bases of the junction unaccounted for. Taken from the germline V gene, the CDR1 and CDR2 loops are SGHNT and YENEEA. The CDR3 sequence holds 18 residues, the cysteine and phenylalanine included. The retained sequence is limited to the CDR3, 54 bases, with the frame set at the first base. The cohort consisted of 670 or so healthy bone marrow donors. At the time of sampling, every cohort member was nominally healthy, though immune exposures that went unrecorded were likely present. The donor was CMV seronegative and belonged to the group of 352 seronegative cohort members. Every donor gave a peripheral blood sample, and the peripheral blood mononuclear cells from that sample were used for TCR beta sequencing. The Qiagen DNeasy Blood Extraction Kit was used to extract genomic DNA from the blood cell samples.

This TCR was recovered from a man aged 35 to 55 in good health and CMV-seronegative. This sequence uses TRBV11-3 and TRBJ2-5; 12 nucleotides in the junction match TRBD2. What was sequenced was PBMCs. The nucleotide sequence reads as follows: TGTGCCAGCAGCTTACCATTTGGGGGACTAGCGGGCCAAGAGACCCAGTACTTC. Translated, it reads CASSLPFGGLAGQETQYF.